This TCR beta chain appears in the sequencing data of a study of blood T cells in healthy people across ages. CDR1 and CDR2 (germline): SQVTM, ANQGSEA. V dropped 6 bases and J dropped 3 bases, with 18 bases sitting between them. CDR3 length: 16 amino acids. Then a second PCR, running roughly 6 to 11 cycles, was carried out with a sample-barcoded 5' primer and a J-beta primer mix. All cDNA molecules were each tagged by a template-switch adaptor with 12 random nucleotides. All samples gave at least 2.5 million CDR3-containing paired-end reads. TCRdb itself ran the 5' RACE reads through MiXCR, one entry per CDR3 protein. The data contain roughly 500,000 distinct CDR3 sequences, 27% of them singletons. Researchers collected 9.5 to 10 milliliters of peripheral blood from every single donor. The sample holds many counts of this clonotype.

This chain connects TRBV29-1 to TRBJ2-6; a possible D gene is TRBD1 (7 bases). The sequence came from a woman aged 65 to 85 in good health. Sequencing was performed on blood. CDR3 in DNA: TGCAGCGTCGACGGAGGGGGCGCGAGTGGGGCCAACGTCCTGACTTTC. It yields the protein CSVDGGGASGANVLTF.